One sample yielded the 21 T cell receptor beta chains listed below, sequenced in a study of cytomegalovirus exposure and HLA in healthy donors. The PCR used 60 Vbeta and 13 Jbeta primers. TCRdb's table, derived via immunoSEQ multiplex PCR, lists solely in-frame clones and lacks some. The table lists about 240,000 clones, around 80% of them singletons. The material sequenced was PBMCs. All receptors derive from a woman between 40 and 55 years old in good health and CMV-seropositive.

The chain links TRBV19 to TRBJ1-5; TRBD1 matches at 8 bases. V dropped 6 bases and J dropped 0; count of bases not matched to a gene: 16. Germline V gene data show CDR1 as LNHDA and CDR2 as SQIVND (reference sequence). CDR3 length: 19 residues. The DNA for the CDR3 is TGTGCCAGTAGGCCGGGAAGGGGACAGGTTCCTCATAGCAATCAGCCCCAGCATTTT. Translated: CASRPGRGQVPHSNQPQHF.

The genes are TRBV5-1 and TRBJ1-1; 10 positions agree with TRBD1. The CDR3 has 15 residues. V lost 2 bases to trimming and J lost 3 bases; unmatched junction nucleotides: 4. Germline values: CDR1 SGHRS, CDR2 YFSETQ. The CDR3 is CASSLLGQGDTEAFF. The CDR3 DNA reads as TGCGCCAGCAGCTTATTAGGACAGGGGGACACTGAAGCTTTCTTT.

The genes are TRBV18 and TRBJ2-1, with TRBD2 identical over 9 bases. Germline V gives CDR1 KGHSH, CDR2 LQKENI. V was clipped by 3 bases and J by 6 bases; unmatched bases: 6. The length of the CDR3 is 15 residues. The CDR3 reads CASSPGTSWTNEQFF. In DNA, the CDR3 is TGTGCCAGCTCACCCGGGACTAGCTGGACCAATGAGCAGTTCTTC.

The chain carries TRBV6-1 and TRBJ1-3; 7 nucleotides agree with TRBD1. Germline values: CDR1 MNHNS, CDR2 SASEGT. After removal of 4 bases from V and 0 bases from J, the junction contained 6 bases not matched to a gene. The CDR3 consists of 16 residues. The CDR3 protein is CASSGWGQSSGNTIYF. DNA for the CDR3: TGTGCCAGCAGTGGATGGGGACAGTCCTCTGGAAACACCATATATTTT.

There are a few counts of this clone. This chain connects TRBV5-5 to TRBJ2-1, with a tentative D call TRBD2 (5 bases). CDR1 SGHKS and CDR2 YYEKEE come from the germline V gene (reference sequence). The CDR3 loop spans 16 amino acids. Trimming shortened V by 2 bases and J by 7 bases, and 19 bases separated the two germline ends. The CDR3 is CASSFSQIASGNEQFF. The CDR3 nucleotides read TGTGCCAGCAGCTTTAGTCAGATCGCCTCGGGGAATGAGCAGTTCTTC.

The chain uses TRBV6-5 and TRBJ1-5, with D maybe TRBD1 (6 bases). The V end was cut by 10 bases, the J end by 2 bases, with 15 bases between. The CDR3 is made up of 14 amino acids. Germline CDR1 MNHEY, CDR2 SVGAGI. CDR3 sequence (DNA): TGTGCCACCAAAAAGGGGGGGGGCAATCAGCCCCAGCATTTT. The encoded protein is CATKKGGGNQPQHF.

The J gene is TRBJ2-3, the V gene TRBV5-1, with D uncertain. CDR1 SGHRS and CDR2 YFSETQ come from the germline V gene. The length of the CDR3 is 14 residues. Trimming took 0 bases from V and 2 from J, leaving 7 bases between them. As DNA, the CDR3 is TGCGCCAGCAGCTTGGCACAGAACACAGATACGCAGTATTTT. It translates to CASSLAQNTDTQYF.

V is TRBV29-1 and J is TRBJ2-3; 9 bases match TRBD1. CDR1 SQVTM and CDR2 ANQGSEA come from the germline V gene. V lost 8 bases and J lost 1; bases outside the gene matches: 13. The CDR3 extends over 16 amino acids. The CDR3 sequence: CSSGQGSVFGTDTQYF. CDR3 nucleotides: TGCAGCTCGGGACAGGGAAGCGTATTCGGCACAGATACGCAGTATTTT.

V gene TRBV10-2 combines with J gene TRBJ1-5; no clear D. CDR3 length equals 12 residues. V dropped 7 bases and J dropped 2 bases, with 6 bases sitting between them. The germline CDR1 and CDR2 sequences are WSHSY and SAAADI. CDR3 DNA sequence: TGCGCCAGCAAGGCGGGCAATCAGCCCCAGCATTTT. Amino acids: CASKAGNQPQHF.

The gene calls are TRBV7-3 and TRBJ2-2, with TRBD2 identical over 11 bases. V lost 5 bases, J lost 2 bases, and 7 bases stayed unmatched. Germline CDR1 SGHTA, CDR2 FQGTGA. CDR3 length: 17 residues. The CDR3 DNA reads TGTGCCAGCAGCCCAATAGCGGGGGGGCCTAACACCGGGGAGCTGTTTTTT. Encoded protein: CASSPIAGGPNTGELFF.

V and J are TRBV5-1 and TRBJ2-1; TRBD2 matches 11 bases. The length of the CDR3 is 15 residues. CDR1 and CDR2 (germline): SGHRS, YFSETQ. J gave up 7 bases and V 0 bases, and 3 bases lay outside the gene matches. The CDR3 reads CASSLVLAGDNEQFF. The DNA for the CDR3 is TGCGCCAGCAGCTTGGTACTAGCGGGAGATAATGAGCAGTTCTTC.

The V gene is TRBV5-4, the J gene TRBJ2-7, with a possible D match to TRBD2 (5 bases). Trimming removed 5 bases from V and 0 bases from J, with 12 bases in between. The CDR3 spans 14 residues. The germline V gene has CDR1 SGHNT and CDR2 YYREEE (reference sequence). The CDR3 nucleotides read TGTGCCAGCAGTTACCACGCGGGCTCCTACGAGCAGTACTTC. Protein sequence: CASSYHAGSYEQYF.

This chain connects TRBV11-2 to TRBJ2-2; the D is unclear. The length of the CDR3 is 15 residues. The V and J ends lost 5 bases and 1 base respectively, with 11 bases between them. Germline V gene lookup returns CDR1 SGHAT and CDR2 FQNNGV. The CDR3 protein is CASSPITGNTGELFF. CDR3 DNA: TGTGCCAGCAGCCCCATCACTGGGAACACCGGGGAGCTGTTTTTT.

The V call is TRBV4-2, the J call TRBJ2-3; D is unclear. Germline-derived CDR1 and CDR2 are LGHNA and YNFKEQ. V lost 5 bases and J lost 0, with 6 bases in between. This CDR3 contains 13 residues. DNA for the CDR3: TGTGCCAGCAGCTATACTAGCACAGATACGCAGTATTTT. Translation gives CASSYTSTDTQYF.

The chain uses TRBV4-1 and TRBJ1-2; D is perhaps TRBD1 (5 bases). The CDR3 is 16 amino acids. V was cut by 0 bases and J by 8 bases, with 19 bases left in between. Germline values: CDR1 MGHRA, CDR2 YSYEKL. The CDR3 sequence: CASSQDTGRRVQGYTF. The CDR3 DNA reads TGCGCCAGCAGCCAAGATACCGGGCGCAGGGTGCAGGGCTACACCTTC.

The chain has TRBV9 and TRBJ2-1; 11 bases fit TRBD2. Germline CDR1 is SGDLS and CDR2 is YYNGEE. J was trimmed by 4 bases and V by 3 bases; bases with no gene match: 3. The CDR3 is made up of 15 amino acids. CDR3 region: CASSDGTSGYNEQFF. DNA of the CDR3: TGTGCCAGCAGCGACGGGACTAGCGGTTACAATGAGCAGTTCTTC.

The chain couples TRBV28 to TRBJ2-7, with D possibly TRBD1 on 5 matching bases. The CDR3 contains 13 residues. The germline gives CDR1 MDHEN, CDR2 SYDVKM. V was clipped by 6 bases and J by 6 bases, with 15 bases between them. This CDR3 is CASSFPGHREQYF. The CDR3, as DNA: TGTGCCAGCAGCTTTCCTGGACATCGCGAGCAGTACTTC.

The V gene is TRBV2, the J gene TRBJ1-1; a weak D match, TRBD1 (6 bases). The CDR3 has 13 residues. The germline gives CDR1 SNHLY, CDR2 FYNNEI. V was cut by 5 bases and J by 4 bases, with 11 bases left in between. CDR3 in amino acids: CASSPTGGTEAFF. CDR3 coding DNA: TGTGCCAGCAGTCCGACAGGAGGCACTGAAGCTTTCTTT.

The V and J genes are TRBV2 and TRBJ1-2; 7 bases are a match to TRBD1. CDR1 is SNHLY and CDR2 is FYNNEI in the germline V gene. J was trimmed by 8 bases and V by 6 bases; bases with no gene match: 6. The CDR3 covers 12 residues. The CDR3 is CASSAGGVGYTF. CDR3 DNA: TGTGCCAGCAGCGCAGGGGGAGTGGGCTACACCTTC.

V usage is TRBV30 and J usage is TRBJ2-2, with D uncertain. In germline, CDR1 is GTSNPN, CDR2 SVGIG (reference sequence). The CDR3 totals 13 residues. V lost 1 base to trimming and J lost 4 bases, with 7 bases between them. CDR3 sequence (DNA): TGTGCCTGGAGTGCACGCGGCACCGGGGAGCTGTTTTTT. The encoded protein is CAWSARGTGELFF. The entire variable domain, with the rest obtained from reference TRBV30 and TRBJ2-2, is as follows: SQTIHQWPATLVQPVGSPLSLECTVEGTSNPNLYWYRQAAGRGLQLLFYSVGIGQISSEVPQNLSASRPQDRQFILSSKKLLLSDSGFYLCAWSARGTGELFFGEGSRLTVL.

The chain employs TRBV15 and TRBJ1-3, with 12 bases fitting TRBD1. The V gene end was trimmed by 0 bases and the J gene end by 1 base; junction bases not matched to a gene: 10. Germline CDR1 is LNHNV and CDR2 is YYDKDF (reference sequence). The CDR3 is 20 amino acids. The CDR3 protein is CATSRDFAGTGGLSGNTIYF. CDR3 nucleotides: TGTGCCACCAGCAGAGATTTTGCGGGGACAGGGGGCTTATCTGGAAACACCATATATTTT.